This TCR beta chain derives from a study of T-cell reconstitution after alpha-beta-depleted transplantation in children. The authors prepared the TCRbeta library with unique molecular identifiers. Via MiXCR, TCRdb re-called the PCR reads, giving one row per CDR3 protein. In the table there are approximately 210,000 distinct CDR3 sequences, approximately 17% of which are singletons. This clonotype occurred a few times. V was trimmed by 0 bases and J by 4 bases, leaving 6 bases between them. The CDR3 has 13 residues. Germline values: CDR1 ENHRY, CDR2 SYGVKD. V gene TRBV10-3 combines with J gene TRBJ1-1, with D hard to call. The sample consisted of PBMCs, mostly from graft donor cells, taken 360 days after TCRalphabeta/CD19-depleted stem cell transplant. The clonotype was recovered from a male patient between 2 and 15 years old who had a stem cell transplant for acute lymphoblastic leukemia, so the T cells may come from the graft donor. The CDR3 protein is CAISESPITEAFF. The CDR3, as DNA: TGTGCCATCAGTGAGTCCCCCATCACTGAAGCTTTCTTT.